This TCR beta chain was sequenced in a study of response to subunit inactivated influenza vaccine. Findings and caveats of the study: The authors offered the suggestion that each seasonal influenza vaccination recruits few new T cells.

TCRdb itself ran the RT-PCR reads through MiXCR, one entry per CDR3 protein. This table has about 570,000 distinct CDR3 sequences, over 9.5% appearing once. This clonotype was counted between two and nine times. No antigen is known for it. Trimming removed 0 bases at V and 1 base at J, with 8 bases between. CDR3 length: 15 residues. Germline CDR1 reads WNHNN; CDR2 reads SYGVQD (reference sequence). This clonotype was sampled from a man aged 45 to 65 who received an inactivated influenza vaccine. The specimen was PBMCs from blood, collected on the day of vaccination. This chain uses TRBV10-1 with TRBJ2-3; either TRBD1 or TRBD2 may supply D (5 bases each). The CDR3 sequence: CASSESRGGTDTQYF. The CDR3 DNA follows: TGCGCCAGCAGTGAGTCGAGGGGTGGCACAGATACGCAGTATTTT.